This is a list of T cell receptor beta chains from one sample in a study of early T cells in non-severe SARS-CoV-2 infection. MiXCR, run by TCRdb on the 5' RACE reads, gives a single entry per CDR3 protein. The profile shows more than 60,000 distinct CDR3 sequences, approximately 13% of them singletons. Sample: whole blood, taken at baseline. All receptors come from an adult who was a healthcare worker with PCR-confirmed SARS-CoV-2 infection or an uninfected control (not recorded which). CDR3s include the opening cysteine and the closing phenylalanine or tryptophan. D genes are given only for firm matches. Some rows have no size entry. The others give once, few or many, or a class for an expanded clone.

CDR3 DNA: TGTGCCATCAGCGCCCAAGAGACCCAGTACTTC
CDR3 protein: CAISAQETQYF
J gene: TRBJ2-5
clone size: few
V gene: TRBV10-3
D gene: -

CDR3 DNA: TGTGCCACCCGACCTGACAGCTATGGCTACACCTTC
CDR3 protein: CATRPDSYGYTF
J gene: TRBJ1-2
clone size: few
V gene: TRBV6-1
D gene: -

CDR3 DNA: TGCGCCAGCAGCTTTTTCGGACAGGCTAATGAAAAACTGTTTTTT
CDR3 protein: CASSFFGQANEKLFF
J gene: TRBJ1-4
clone size: few
V gene: TRBV5-1
D gene: TRBD1

CDR3 DNA: TGTGCCAGCAGTTTGGCCCGGAGTGAGCAGTTCTTC
CDR3 protein: CASSLARSEQFF
J gene: TRBJ2-1
clone size: -
V gene: TRBV27
D gene: -

CDR3 DNA: TGTGCCAGCAGCTTAAGTGGGACAGGGAATGAAAAACTGTTTTTT
CDR3 protein: CASSLSGTGNEKLFF
J gene: TRBJ1-4
clone size: -
V gene: TRBV7-3
D gene: TRBD1

CDR3 DNA: TGTGCCAGCAGCCGTTCCCCGGACAGGGACCTCGAGCAGTACTTC
CDR3 protein: CASSRSPDRDLEQYF
J gene: TRBJ2-7
clone size: -
V gene: TRBV7-2
D gene: TRBD1

CDR3 DNA: TGTGCCAGCAGCTTGAGGGACAGGGGCTACGAGCAGTACTTC
CDR3 protein: CASSLRDRGYEQYF
J gene: TRBJ2-7
clone size: few
V gene: TRBV5-4
D gene: TRBD1

CDR3 DNA: TGCGCCAGCAGCTTGCCGAGGGGTAGCACAGATACGCAGTATTTT
CDR3 protein: CASSLPRGSTDTQYF
J gene: TRBJ2-3
clone size: -
V gene: TRBV5-1
D gene: -

CDR3 DNA: TGTGCCAGCAGTTGGGGATTCGGCGAGCAGTACTTC
CDR3 protein: CASSWGFGEQYF
J gene: TRBJ2-7
clone size: few
V gene: TRBV28
D gene: -

CDR3 DNA: TGCGCCAGCAGCCTAGGACAGGTTTGGTACGAGCAGTACTTC
CDR3 protein: CASSLGQVWYEQYF
J gene: TRBJ2-7
clone size: -
V gene: TRBV5-1
D gene: TRBD1

CDR3 DNA: TGTGCCAGCAGCCCTGGGGGCGGTTACGAGCAGTACTTC
CDR3 protein: CASSPGGGYEQYF
J gene: TRBJ2-7
clone size: -
V gene: TRBV28
D gene: -

CDR3 DNA: TGTGCCAGCAGCTTGGGGTTATACGAGGCAGGGACAGGGTATGGCTACACCTTC
CDR3 protein: CASSLGLYEAGTGYGYTF
J gene: TRBJ1-2
clone size: -
V gene: TRBV5-6
D gene: TRBD1

CDR3 DNA: TGTGCCAGCAGCTACGGACAGGGGAGCTACGAGCAGTACTTC
CDR3 protein: CASSYGQGSYEQYF
J gene: TRBJ2-7
clone size: -
V gene: TRBV7-6
D gene: TRBD1

CDR3 DNA: TGCGCCAGCAGCGTCGGGACATCTGGAAACACCATATATTTT
CDR3 protein: CASSVGTSGNTIYF
J gene: TRBJ1-3
clone size: few
V gene: TRBV5-1
D gene: -

CDR3 DNA: TGCAGCGCCCGACAGGGGAGGACTGAAGCTTTCTTT
CDR3 protein: CSARQGRTEAFF
J gene: TRBJ1-1
clone size: -
V gene: TRBV29-1
D gene: TRBD1

CDR3 DNA: TGTGCCAGCAGCCCGCTCGGGGAGACTGAAAAACTGTTTTTT
CDR3 protein: CASSPLGETEKLFF
J gene: TRBJ1-4
clone size: many
V gene: TRBV7-6
D gene: -

CDR3 DNA: TGTGCCAGCAGACACGCTGGGGAAAACTCCTACGAGCAGTACTTC
CDR3 protein: CASRHAGENSYEQYF
J gene: TRBJ2-7
clone size: few
V gene: TRBV21-1
D gene: -

CDR3 DNA: TGCGCCAGCAGCTTGGCCGCGACAGGGACCGCTAACTATGGCTACACCTTC
CDR3 protein: CASSLAATGTANYGYTF
J gene: TRBJ1-2
clone size: -
V gene: TRBV5-1
D gene: TRBD1

CDR3 DNA: TGCGCCAGCAGCCAGACGGGATACCATGAGCAGTTCTTC
CDR3 protein: CASSQTGYHEQFF
J gene: TRBJ2-1
clone size: -
V gene: TRBV4-3
D gene: -

CDR3 DNA: TGTGCCAGCAGTTTTACAGGGCCCGGGGAGCTGTTTTTT
CDR3 protein: CASSFTGPGELFF
J gene: TRBJ2-2
clone size: -
V gene: TRBV12-3/TRBV12-4
D gene: -

CDR3 DNA: TGTGCCAGCAGCTCATCCGGCTCGGGGGGTACCTACGAGCAGTACTTC
CDR3 protein: CASSSSGSGGTYEQYF
J gene: TRBJ2-7
clone size: -
V gene: TRBV28
D gene: TRBD2

CDR3 DNA: TGTGCCAGCAGTACCTGGACAGCTTTTTCACCCCTCCACTTT
CDR3 protein: CASSTWTAFSPLHF
J gene: TRBJ1-6
clone size: many
V gene: TRBV6-5
D gene: -

CDR3 DNA: TGTGCCACCAGCAGTTTGTGGATAGCGGGGGGTCAAGAGACCCAGTACTTC
CDR3 protein: CATSSLWIAGGQETQYF
J gene: TRBJ2-5
clone size: few
V gene: TRBV15
D gene: TRBD2

CDR3 DNA: TGCGCCAGCAGCCCCACCGACGGAGCCTACGAGCAGTACTTC
CDR3 protein: CASSPTDGAYEQYF
J gene: TRBJ2-7
clone size: few
V gene: TRBV4-1
D gene: -

CDR3 DNA: TGCAGTGCTAGTAGTATGGGCCGCGGGGTAAGGTCCTACGAGCAGTACTTC
CDR3 protein: CSASSMGRGVRSYEQYF
J gene: TRBJ2-7
clone size: -
V gene: TRBV20-1
D gene: -

CDR3 DNA: TGTGCCAGCAGCCGCGACTGGAATTCACCCCTCCACTTT
CDR3 protein: CASSRDWNSPLHF
J gene: TRBJ1-6
clone size: few
V gene: TRBV11-2
D gene: -

CDR3 DNA: TGTGCCAGAAGCTGCCAAGAGCAGGGGGCAACCTCCTACGAGCAGTACTTC
CDR3 protein: CARSCQEQGATSYEQYF
J gene: TRBJ2-7
clone size: many
V gene: TRBV5-3
D gene: TRBD1

CDR3 DNA: TGTGCCAGCAGCGCGGACGGCCAGCGGACCCAGTACTTC
CDR3 protein: CASSADGQRTQYF
J gene: TRBJ2-5
clone size: -
V gene: TRBV7-9
D gene: -

CDR3 DNA: TGTGCCAGCAGTTTGATGGACCAGACGGAATCCTATGGCTACACCTTC
CDR3 protein: CASSLMDQTESYGYTF
J gene: TRBJ1-2
clone size: many
V gene: TRBV28
D gene: -

CDR3 DNA: TGCAGTGCTATGGGGCCCGGCCGGGATACGCAGTATTTT
CDR3 protein: CSAMGPGRDTQYF
J gene: TRBJ2-3
clone size: few
V gene: TRBV20-1
D gene: -

CDR3 DNA: TGCAGTGCTAGAGATCCCTATGGCTACACCTTC
CDR3 protein: CSARDPYGYTF
J gene: TRBJ1-2
clone size: few
V gene: TRBV20-1
D gene: -

CDR3 DNA: TGTGCCACCAGCAGAGGGGAGGTGTGGAGCAATGAGCAGTTCTTC
CDR3 protein: CATSRGEVWSNEQFF
J gene: TRBJ2-1
clone size: many
V gene: TRBV15
D gene: -

CDR3 DNA: TGTGCCAGCAGCTTAGCCCTCGCAGGGGGGGGTGAGACCCAGTACTTC
CDR3 protein: CASSLALAGGGETQYF
J gene: TRBJ2-5
clone size: once
V gene: TRBV11-2
D gene: -

CDR3 DNA: TGTGCCAGCAGCACAGGGGGGGCTGGCGAGCAGTACTTC
CDR3 protein: CASSTGGAGEQYF
J gene: TRBJ2-7
clone size: -
V gene: TRBV9
D gene: -

CDR3 DNA: TGTGCCAGCATCACCCAGGGGGGCGCAGTAGAGACCCAGTACTTC
CDR3 protein: CASITQGGAVETQYF
J gene: TRBJ2-5
clone size: -
V gene: TRBV28
D gene: -

CDR3 DNA: TGCAGTGCCACTACAGGGGAAGAGACCCAGTACTTC
CDR3 protein: CSATTGEETQYF
J gene: TRBJ2-5
clone size: many
V gene: TRBV20-1
D gene: TRBD1

CDR3 DNA: TGTGCCAGCAGCTTAGAGGGCCACGGGGAGCTGTTTTTT
CDR3 protein: CASSLEGHGELFF
J gene: TRBJ2-2
clone size: -
V gene: TRBV11-3
D gene: -

CDR3 DNA: TGTGCCAGCAGCCAAGGAGCTCTAGCGGGGAGAGATACGCAGTATTTT
CDR3 protein: CASSQGALAGRDTQYF
J gene: TRBJ2-3
clone size: few
V gene: TRBV14
D gene: TRBD2

CDR3 DNA: TGTGCCAGCAGTTACTCGATACAGCGGTCCTACAATGAGCAGTTCTTC
CDR3 protein: CASSYSIQRSYNEQFF
J gene: TRBJ2-1
clone size: many
V gene: TRBV6-5
D gene: -

CDR3 DNA: TGTGCCAGCAGTAGGGAAGGGTCCTCCTACGAGCAGTACTTC
CDR3 protein: CASSREGSSYEQYF
J gene: TRBJ2-7
clone size: few
V gene: TRBV27
D gene: -

CDR3 DNA: TGTGCCAGCAGTTCCGTCGTCGACGGGAACTATGGCTACACCTTC
CDR3 protein: CASSSVVDGNYGYTF
J gene: TRBJ1-2
clone size: few
V gene: TRBV6-5
D gene: -

CDR3 DNA: TGTGCCAGCAGTGGAAGGGGGCAATTACACGGGAATGAGCAGTTCTTC
CDR3 protein: CASSGRGQLHGNEQFF
J gene: TRBJ2-1
clone size: few
V gene: TRBV12-3/TRBV12-4
D gene: TRBD1

CDR3 DNA: TGCAGTGCTAGAGATGATACGCGGGCTGGAGGAAACACCATATATTTT
CDR3 protein: CSARDDTRAGGNTIYF
J gene: TRBJ1-3
clone size: many
V gene: TRBV20-1
D gene: -

CDR3 DNA: TGTGCCAGCAGCTTTTTGTCAGGGATAGGTAACACTGAAGCTTTCTTT
CDR3 protein: CASSFLSGIGNTEAFF
J gene: TRBJ1-1
clone size: -
V gene: TRBV7-9
D gene: -

CDR3 DNA: TGTGCCAGCAGCTTGGAAAGGGGACAGTTAAACACTGAAGCTTTCTTT
CDR3 protein: CASSLERGQLNTEAFF
J gene: TRBJ1-1
clone size: many
V gene: TRBV5-4
D gene: TRBD1

CDR3 DNA: TGCGCCAGCAGCCGAGGGTCCCCCGCCCCGGGCTACACCTTC
CDR3 protein: CASSRGSPAPGYTF
J gene: TRBJ1-2
clone size: -
V gene: TRBV5-1
D gene: -

CDR3 DNA: TGTGCCAGTAGTATAGATCCGGGACACACGTATGGCTACACCTTC
CDR3 protein: CASSIDPGHTYGYTF
J gene: TRBJ1-2
clone size: -
V gene: TRBV19
D gene: -

CDR3 DNA: TGTGCCAGCAGCGTCGTTAGACAGAACACTGAAGCTTTCTTT
CDR3 protein: CASSVVRQNTEAFF
J gene: TRBJ1-1
clone size: -
V gene: TRBV7-9
D gene: -

CDR3 DNA: TGTGCCAGCAGCGTACGGACAGGGGGCGCTTTACGTCAGGATGAGCAGTTCTTC
CDR3 protein: CASSVRTGGALRQDEQFF
J gene: TRBJ2-1
clone size: -
V gene: TRBV7-6
D gene: TRBD1

CDR3 DNA: TGCGCCAGCAGCTGGGGGCCGCCGGGACAGGGGGCACATGAGCAGTTCTTC
CDR3 protein: CASSWGPPGQGAHEQFF
J gene: TRBJ2-1
clone size: few
V gene: TRBV5-1
D gene: TRBD1

CDR3 DNA: TGCAGTGCTGTCCGACTAGCGGTGGAGACCCAGTACTTC
CDR3 protein: CSAVRLAVETQYF
J gene: TRBJ2-5
clone size: -
V gene: TRBV20-1
D gene: TRBD2

CDR3 DNA: TGTGCCAGCAGCTTAGCGCATCCGAACACCGGGGAGCTGTTTTTT
CDR3 protein: CASSLAHPNTGELFF
J gene: TRBJ2-2
clone size: many
V gene: TRBV7-9
D gene: -